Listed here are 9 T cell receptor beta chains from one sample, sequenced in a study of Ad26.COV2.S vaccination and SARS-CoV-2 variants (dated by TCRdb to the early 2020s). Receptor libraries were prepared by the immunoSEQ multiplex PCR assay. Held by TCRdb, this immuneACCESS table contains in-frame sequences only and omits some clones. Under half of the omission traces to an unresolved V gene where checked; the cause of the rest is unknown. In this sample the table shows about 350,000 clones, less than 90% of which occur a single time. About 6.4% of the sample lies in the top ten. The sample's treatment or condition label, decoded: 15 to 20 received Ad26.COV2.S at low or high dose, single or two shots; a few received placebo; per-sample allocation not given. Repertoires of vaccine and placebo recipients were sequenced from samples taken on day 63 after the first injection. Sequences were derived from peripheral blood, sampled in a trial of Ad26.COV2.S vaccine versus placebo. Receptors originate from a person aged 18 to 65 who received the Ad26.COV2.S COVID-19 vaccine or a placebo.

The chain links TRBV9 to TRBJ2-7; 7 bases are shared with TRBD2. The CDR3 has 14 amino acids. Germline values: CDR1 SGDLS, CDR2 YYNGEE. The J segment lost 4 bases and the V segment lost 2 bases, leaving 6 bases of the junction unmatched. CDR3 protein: CASSVGGSMYEQYF. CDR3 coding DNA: TGTGCCAGCAGCGTTGGCGGGAGTATGTACGAGCAGTACTTC.

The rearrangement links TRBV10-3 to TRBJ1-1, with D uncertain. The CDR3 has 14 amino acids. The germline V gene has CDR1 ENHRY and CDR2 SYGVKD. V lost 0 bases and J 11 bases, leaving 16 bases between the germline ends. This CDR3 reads CAISESSTRGEAFF. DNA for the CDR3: TGTGCCATCAGTGAGTCGAGTACTCGGGGAGAGGCTTTCTTT.

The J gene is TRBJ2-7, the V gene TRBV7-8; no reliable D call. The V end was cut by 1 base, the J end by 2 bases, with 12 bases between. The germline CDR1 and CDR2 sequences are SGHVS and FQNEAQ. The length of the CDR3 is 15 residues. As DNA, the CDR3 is TGTGCCAGCAGCTTAGACAGAAGAAGGGCCTACGAGCAGTACTTC. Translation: CASSLDRRRAYEQYF.

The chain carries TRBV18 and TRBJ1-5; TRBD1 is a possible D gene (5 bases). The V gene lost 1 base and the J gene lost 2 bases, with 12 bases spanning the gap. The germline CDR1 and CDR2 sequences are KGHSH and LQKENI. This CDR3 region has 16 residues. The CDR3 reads CASSPLKATGNQPQHF. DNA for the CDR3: TGTGCCAGCTCACCACTTAAAGCGACAGGCAATCAGCCCCAGCATTTT. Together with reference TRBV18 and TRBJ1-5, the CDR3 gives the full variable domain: NAGVMQNPRHLVRRRGQEARLRCSPMKGHSHVYWYRQLPEEGLKFMVYLQKENIIDESGMPKERFSAEFPKEGPSILRIQQVVRGDSAAYFCASSPLKATGNQPQHFGDGTRLSIL.

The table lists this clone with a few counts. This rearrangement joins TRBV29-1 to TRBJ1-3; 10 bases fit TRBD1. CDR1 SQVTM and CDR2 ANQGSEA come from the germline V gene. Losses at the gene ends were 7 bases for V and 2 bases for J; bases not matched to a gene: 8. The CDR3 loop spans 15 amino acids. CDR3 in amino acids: CSAMTGGFAGNTIYF. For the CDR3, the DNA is TGCAGCGCCATGACAGGGGGCTTCGCTGGAAACACCATATATTTT. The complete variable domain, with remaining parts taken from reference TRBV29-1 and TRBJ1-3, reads SAVISQKPSRDICQRGTSLTIQCQVDSQVTMMFWYRQQPGQSLTLIATANQGSEATYESGFVIDKFPISRPNLTFSTLTVSNMSPEDSSIYLCSAMTGGFAGNTIYFGEGSWLTVV.

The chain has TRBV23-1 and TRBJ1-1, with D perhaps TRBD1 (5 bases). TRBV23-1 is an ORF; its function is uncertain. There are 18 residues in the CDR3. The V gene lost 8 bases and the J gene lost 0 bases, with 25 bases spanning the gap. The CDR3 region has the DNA TGCGCCAGCTCGGGACTACTGGGTATGAGCTGGATGAACACTGAAGCTTTCTTT. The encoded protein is CASSGLLGMSWMNTEAFF.

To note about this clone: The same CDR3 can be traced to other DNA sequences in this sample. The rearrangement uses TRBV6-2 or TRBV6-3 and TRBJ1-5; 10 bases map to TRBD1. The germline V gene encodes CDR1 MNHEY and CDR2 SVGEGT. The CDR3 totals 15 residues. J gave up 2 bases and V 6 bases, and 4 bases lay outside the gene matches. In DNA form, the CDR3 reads TGTGCCAGCAGCCCCGGGACAGGGGGCAATCAGCCCCAGCATTTT. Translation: CASSPGTGGNQPQHF.

The CDR3 here is CASDPGGSSYEQYF. The CDR3 DNA is TGTGCCAGCGACCCCGGTGGGAGCTCCTACGAGCAGTACTTC. The V gene is TRBV6-5, the J gene TRBJ2-7, with D maybe TRBD2 (5 bases). This CDR3 has 14 amino acids. CDR1 and CDR2 from the germline V gene are MNHEY and SVGAGI. V lost 8 bases and J lost 0, with 14 bases in between.

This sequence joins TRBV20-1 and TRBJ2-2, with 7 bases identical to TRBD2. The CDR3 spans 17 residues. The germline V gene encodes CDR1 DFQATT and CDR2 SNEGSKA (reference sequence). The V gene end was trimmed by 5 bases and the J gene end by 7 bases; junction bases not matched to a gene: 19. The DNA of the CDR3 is TGCAGTGCTCGTGCTGGGTCGTGGGGGGGTGCAGGCGGGGAGCTGTTTTTT. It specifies CSARAGSWGGAGGELFF.